This entry lists 18 T cell receptor beta chains sequenced from one sample in a study of regulatory T cells in long-lasting Graves disease. Time point given: newly diagnosed GD, antithyroid drugs for less than 3 months. Making the TCR library involved RNA that had been extracted from PBMCs. CDR3-region Arm-PCR and iRepertoire HTBI primers produced the TCR beta libraries. TCRdb analysed the multiplex PCR reads with MiXCR anew, one entry per CDR3 protein. The sample shows fewer than 650,000 distinct CDR3 sequences, 15% to 20% of them seen only once. These data were also filed under a second study, of T cells in Graves' hyperthyroidism and ophthalmopathy.

Sequenced here: peripheral blood mononuclear cells (PBMCs), sampled at new diagnosis, from a patient treated with antithyroid drugs. The receptors were sampled from a man between 18 and 35 years old with Graves disease.

This clonotype showed up many times. The chain recombines TRBV3-1 with TRBJ2-1; D is ambiguous. V dropped 4 bases and J dropped 6 bases, with 10 bases sitting between them. CDR1 is LGHDT, CDR2 YNNKEL, per germline (reference sequence). The CDR3 has 13 residues. The CDR3 is CASSRGSGNEQFF. DNA of the CDR3: TGTGCCAGCAGCCGAGGATCGGGCAATGAGCAGTTCTTC.

The rearrangement links TRBV20-1 to TRBJ2-2; no clear D. The CDR3 totals 13 residues. Germline V CDR1 and CDR2: DFQATT, SNEGSKA (reference sequence). The V gene lost 3 bases and the J gene lost 6 bases, with 11 bases spanning the gap. The CDR3 protein is CSASVGFAGELFF. The CDR3 bases are TGCAGTGCTAGCGTTGGGTTCGCCGGGGAGCTGTTTTTT.

This clonotype came up many times. The V and J genes are TRBV20-1 and TRBJ2-1; 7 bases fit TRBD2. The CDR3 totals 13 residues. CDR1 DFQATT and CDR2 SNEGSKA come from the germline V gene (reference sequence). The V segment lost 6 bases and the J segment 7 bases; nucleotides outside the gene matches: 9. This chain's CDR3 is CSAWEGLGNEQFF. The CDR3 bases are TGCAGTGCGTGGGAGGGCCTAGGTAATGAGCAGTTCTTC.

Comment on this clonotype: The germline gene is not matched at one end of the junction; a read error may be the cause. The V gene is TRBV7-8, the J gene TRBJ1-1, with 10 nucleotides matching TRBD1. CDR3 length equals 16 residues. Germline values: CDR1 SGHVS, CDR2 FQNEAQ. Here the CDR3 DNA reads TGTGCCAGCAGCTTATTGGGACAGGGGCCGAACACTGAAGCTCTCTTT. This gives the protein CASSLLGQGPNTEALF.

This clonotype was seen repeatedly, ten times or more. The chain combines TRBV12-3 or TRBV12-4 with TRBJ1-5, with a weak D call TRBD1 (5 bases). The CDR3 is 17 residues long. The ends were cut back, 4 bases at V and 0 bases at J, with 16 bases in the middle. The CDR3 is CASSSSGAAYSNQPQHF. In DNA form, the CDR3 reads TGTGCCAGCAGTTCGAGCGGGGCTGCTTATAGCAATCAGCCCCAGCATTTT.

At least ten counts were recorded for this clonotype. The chain links TRBV6-2 or TRBV6-3 to TRBJ1-2, with 7 bases identical to TRBD1. V shed 5 bases and J 6 bases; nucleotides not matched to a gene: 9. This CDR3 spans 14 amino acids. Per germline, CDR1 MNHEY and CDR2 SVGEGT. As DNA, the CDR3 is TGTGCCAGCAGTGAAGAAAGGGGGCCCAATGGCTACACCTTC. It translates to CASSEERGPNGYTF.

This clonotype showed up just a few times. The genes are TRBV19 and TRBJ1-5; TRBD1 might be the D (5 bases). The CDR3 is 16 amino acids. Germline CDR1 reads LNHDA; CDR2 reads SQIVND (reference sequence). V was shortened by 7 bases and J by 0 bases, with 16 bases between the two germline ends. CDR3 in amino acids: CASMVRGDISNQPQHF. The CDR3 nucleotides are TGTGCCAGTATGGTCCGGGGGGATATTAGCAATCAGCCCCAGCATTTT.

This clonotype was seen many times. The chain combines TRBV30 with TRBJ1-1, with D possibly matching TRBD1 (5 bases). CDR1 is GTSNPN, CDR2 SVGIG, per germline (reference sequence). V lost 2 bases and J 1 base, leaving 11 bases between the germline ends. CDR3 length: 14 amino acids. The CDR3 DNA reads as TGTGCCTGGAGTCCCGGGACCTCGAACACTGAAGCTTTCTTT. It is translated as CAWSPGTSNTEAFF.

This clonotype appeared many times. The V call is TRBV5-1, the J call TRBJ2-7, with 8 bases fitting TRBD1. Germline V gene sequence: CDR1 SGHRS, CDR2 YFSETQ. J lost 3 bases, V lost 1 base, and 3 bases had no gene match. The CDR3 runs 14 residues. CDR3 sequence reads: CASSLRTGNYEQYF. The CDR3 DNA reads TGCGCCAGCAGCTTGCGGACAGGGAACTACGAGCAGTACTTC.

This clonotype occurred a few times. The chain employs TRBV30 and TRBJ1-2; TRBD1 aligns across 8 bases. Germline V gene lookup returns CDR1 GTSNPN and CDR2 SVGIG (reference sequence). The V gene end was trimmed by 5 bases and the J gene end by 4 bases; junction bases not matched to a gene: 6. The length of the CDR3 is 13 residues. In DNA form, the CDR3 reads TGTGCCTGGGAACTCACAGGGGGCTATGGCTACACCTTC. Translation gives CAWELTGGYGYTF.

This clonotype was seen ten or more times. The genes are TRBV30 and TRBJ2-2, with 11 nucleotides matching TRBD1. The CDR3 loop spans 14 amino acids. J lost 8 bases, V lost 5 bases, and 7 bases had no gene match. Germline-derived CDR1 and CDR2 are GTSNPN and SVGIG (reference sequence). The CDR3 coding sequence is TGTGCCTGGGGAAGGACAGGGGGCAGGGGGGAGCTGTTTTTT. The encoded protein is CAWGRTGGRGELFF.

This clonotype was seen repeatedly, ten times or more. The chain links TRBV20-1 to TRBJ2-3; TRBD2 aligns across 11 bases. V trimming: 6 bases; J trimming: 3 bases; junction bases outside the gene matches: 8. Germline CDR1 reads DFQATT; CDR2 reads SNEGSKA (reference sequence). The CDR3 is 15 amino acids. The CDR3 region has the DNA TGCAGTGCGCGACCTAGCGGGAGGCTGACAGATACGCAGTATTTT. Protein product: CSARPSGRLTDTQYF.

With regard to this clonotype: A far larger clone is one nucleotide away, so this likely arose from a read error. V usage is TRBV2 and J usage is TRBJ2-1; D possibly corresponds to TRBD1 (5 bases). The end of the DNA aligns better with TRBJ2-3, so the J call may be wrong. The CDR3 sequence is 17 residues long. Per germline, CDR1 SNHLY and CDR2 FYNNEI. CDR3 DNA sequence: TGTGCCAGCAGTGTAGGGGTCCTAACGGAATTCACAGATACGCAGTATTTT. Its translation: CASSVGVLTEFTDTQYF.

The chain carries TRBV2 and TRBJ2-7; D is unclear. V was cut by 4 bases and J by 0 bases, with 7 bases left in between. This CDR3 has 13 amino acids. Germline loops: CDR1 SNHLY, CDR2 FYNNEI. The chain's CDR3 is CASSAWASYEQYF. The CDR3 coding sequence is TGTGCCAGCAGTGCTTGGGCCTCCTACGAGCAGTACTTC.

J is TRBJ1-4 and V is TRBV25-1; 7 bases agree with TRBD1. The trim removed 7 bases at V and 6 bases at J, leaving 11 bases unmatched. In germline, CDR1 is MGHDK, CDR2 SYGVNS. This CDR3 has 15 residues. Here the CDR3 DNA reads TGTGCCAGCAAGAGACAGGGCCGCCCTGATGAAAAACTGTTTTTT. This translates into CASKRQGRPDEKLFF.

Only a few counts were recorded for this clonotype. The rearrangement links TRBV7-8 to TRBJ2-2; 13 positions agree with TRBD2. Germline CDR1 SGHVS, CDR2 FQNEAQ. There are 18 residues in the CDR3. The J segment lost 6 bases and the V segment lost 6 bases, leaving 13 bases of the junction unmatched. The CDR3 protein is CASSVSTSGRKVAGELFF. The CDR3 DNA reads TGTGCCAGCAGTGTTTCGACTAGCGGGAGGAAAGTTGCCGGGGAGCTGTTTTTT. Combining the CDR3 with reference TRBV7-8 and TRBJ2-2 gives the whole variable domain GAGVSQSPRYKVAKRGQDVALRCDPISGHVSLFWYQQALGQGPEFLTYFQNEAQLDKSGLPSDRFFAERPEGSVSTLKIQRTQQEDSAVYLCASSVSTSGRKVAGELFFGEGSRLTVL.

This chain uses TRBV9 with TRBJ1-6; D is undetermined. The CDR3 runs 14 residues. V was clipped by 2 bases and J by 7 bases, with 10 bases between them. The V gene's germline CDR1 is SGDLS and CDR2 YYNGEE. In nucleotides, the CDR3 is TGTGCCAGCAGCGTCAAACAGCGAAATTCACCCCTCCACTTT. This translates into CASSVKQRNSPLHF.

The V call is TRBV5-4, the J call TRBJ1-2; D may be TRBD1 (5 bases). Germline CDR1 and CDR2: SGHNT and YYREEE (reference sequence). The CDR3 is made up of 17 amino acids. V lost 1 base and J 4 bases, leaving 20 bases between the germline ends. CDR3 region: CASSLWAGSNSGYGYTF. The CDR3 DNA is TGTGCCAGCAGCTTGTGGGCAGGGTCCAATTCTGGCTATGGCTACACCTTC.